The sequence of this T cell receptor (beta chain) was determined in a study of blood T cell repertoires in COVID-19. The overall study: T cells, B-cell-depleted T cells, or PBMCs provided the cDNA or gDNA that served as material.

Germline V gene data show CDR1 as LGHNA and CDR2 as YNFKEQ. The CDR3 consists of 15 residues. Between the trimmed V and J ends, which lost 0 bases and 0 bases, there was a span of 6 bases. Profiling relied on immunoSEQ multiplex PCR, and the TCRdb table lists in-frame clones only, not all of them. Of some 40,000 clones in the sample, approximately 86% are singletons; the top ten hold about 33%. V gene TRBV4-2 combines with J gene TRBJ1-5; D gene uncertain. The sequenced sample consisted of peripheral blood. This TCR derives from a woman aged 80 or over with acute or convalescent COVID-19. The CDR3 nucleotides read TGTGCCAGCAGCCAAGAGAGATATAGCAATCAGCCCCAGCATTTT. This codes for CASSQERYSNQPQHF.